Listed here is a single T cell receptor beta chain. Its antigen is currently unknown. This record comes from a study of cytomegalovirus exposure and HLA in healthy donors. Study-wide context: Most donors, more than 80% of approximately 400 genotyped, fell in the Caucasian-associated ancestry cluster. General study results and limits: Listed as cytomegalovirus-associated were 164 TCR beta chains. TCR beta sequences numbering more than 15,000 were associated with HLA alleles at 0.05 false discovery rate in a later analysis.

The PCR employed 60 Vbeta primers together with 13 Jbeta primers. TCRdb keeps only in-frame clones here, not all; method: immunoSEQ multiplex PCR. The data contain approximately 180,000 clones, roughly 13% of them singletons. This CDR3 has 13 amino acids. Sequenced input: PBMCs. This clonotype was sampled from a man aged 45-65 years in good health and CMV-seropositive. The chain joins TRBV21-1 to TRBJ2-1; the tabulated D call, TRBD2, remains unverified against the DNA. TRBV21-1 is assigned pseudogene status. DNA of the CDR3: TGTGCCAGCGGGGTCGAACCAGCGGGGGAGCAGTTCTTC. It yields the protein CASGVEPAGEQFF.